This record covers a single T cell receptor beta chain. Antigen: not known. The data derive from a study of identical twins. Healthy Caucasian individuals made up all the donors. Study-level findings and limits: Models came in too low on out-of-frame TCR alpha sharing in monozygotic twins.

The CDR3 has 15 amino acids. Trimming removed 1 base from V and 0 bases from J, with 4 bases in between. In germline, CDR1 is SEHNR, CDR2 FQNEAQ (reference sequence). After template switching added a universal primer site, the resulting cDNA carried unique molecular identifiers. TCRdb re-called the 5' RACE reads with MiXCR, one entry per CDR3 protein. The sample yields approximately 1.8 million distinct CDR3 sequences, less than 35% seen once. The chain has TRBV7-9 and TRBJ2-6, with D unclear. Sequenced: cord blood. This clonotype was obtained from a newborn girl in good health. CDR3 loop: CASSLVDSGANVLTF. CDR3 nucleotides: TGTGCCAGCAGCTTAGTGGACTCTGGGGCCAACGTCCTGACTTTC.